This record covers a single TCR beta chain. Its specificity is unknown. The data were obtained in a study of CD8+ T cells in alopecia areata. Study conclusions and caveats: Higher clonality than in normal scalp was seen in lesional scalp, especially alopecia totalis/universalis.

The study team obtained lesional scalp punch biopsies and peripheral blood from alopecia areata patients. The V gene lost 0 bases and the J gene lost 2 bases, with 15 bases spanning the gap. The CDR3 sequence is 16 residues long. From germline, CDR1 is SGHRS and CDR2 YFSETQ. Reverse transcribed after extraction, RNA yielded cDNA as the sequencing template. Libraries were prepared by immunoSEQ multiplex PCR; TCRdb keeps only in-frame clonotypes and omits some of them. Altogether about 11,000 clones are present, 61% being singletons, with the ten largest covering more than 14%. What was sequenced was skin. The sequence derives from a human donor with alopecia areata. V and J are TRBV5-1 and TRBJ2-7; D may be TRBD2 (6 bases). The CDR3 DNA follows: TGCGCCAGCAGCTTGGGTATCGGGGGAATCGCCTACGAGCAGTACTTC. Translated, it gives CASSLGIGGIAYEQYF.